Listed here are 2 T cell receptor beta chains from one sample, sequenced in a study of blood T cell repertoires in COVID-19. The assay was immunoSEQ multiplex PCR, and TCRdb's table has in-frame clones only and misses some. The data contain 70,000 or so clones, 88% of them seen just once; the ten biggest clones take up more than 1.1%. The sample consisted of peripheral blood. The receptor source for this set is a human donor in a cohort sampled during active COVID-19.

The chain uses TRBV5-1 and TRBJ1-2; a possible D gene is TRBD1 (6 bases). CDR3 size: 13 residues. In germline, CDR1 is SGHRS, CDR2 YFSETQ. The V gene lost 5 bases and the J gene lost 8 bases, with 16 bases spanning the gap. CDR3 coding DNA: TGCGCCAGCAGTCGACAGGCGGACGGGGGCTACACCTTC. This gives the protein CASSRQADGGYTF. The full variable domain, completed using reference TRBV5-1 and TRBJ1-2, is KAGVTQTPRYLIKTRGQQVTLSCSPISGHRSVSWYQQTPGQGLQFLFEYFSETQRNKGNFPGRFSGRQFSNSRSEMNVSTLELGDSALYLCASSRQADGGYTFGSGTRLTVV.

The rearrangement links TRBV3-1 (or the pseudogene TRBV3-2) to TRBJ2-3; 11 nucleotides match TRBD2. CDR3 size: 17 residues. With V trimmed by 4 bases and J by 6 bases, 12 bases remained unmatched. Germline CDR1 is LGHDT and CDR2 is YNNKEL (reference sequence). CDR3 region: CASSRPRLAGGADTQYF. In DNA, the CDR3 is TGTGCCAGCAGCCGACCTCGATTAGCGGGAGGGGCGGATACGCAGTATTTT.